Below, one T cell receptor beta chain is given with its context. The target antigen is unknown. The data belong to a study of post-analysis software for immune sequencing data. The CDR3 contains 13 residues. The germline V gene encodes CDR1 MNHEY and CDR2 SVGEGT. V shed 5 bases, J shed 7 bases, and the junction held 6 bases outside the gene matches. Unique molecular identifiers tagged the TCR beta cDNA libraries. MiXCR was run by TCRdb on the PCR reads, yielding one entry per CDR3 protein. The profile shows more than 350,000 distinct CDR3 sequences, more than 30% of them singletons. Study results and limitations: When compared against controls, multiple sclerosis patients showed significantly lower normalized Chao1 diversity. Patients used about five TRBV segments, including TRBV5-6, TRBV5-1 and TRBV20-1, more often than controls.

The chain couples TRBV6-2 or TRBV6-3 to TRBJ1-2; TRBD1 matches at 8 bases. This clonotype was sampled from a girl aged 2-10 years with multiple sclerosis. The sequenced material came from blood. The CDR3 region is CASSQRTGSGYTF. Written as DNA, the CDR3 is TGTGCCAGCAGTCAGAGGACAGGGAGTGGCTACACCTTC.